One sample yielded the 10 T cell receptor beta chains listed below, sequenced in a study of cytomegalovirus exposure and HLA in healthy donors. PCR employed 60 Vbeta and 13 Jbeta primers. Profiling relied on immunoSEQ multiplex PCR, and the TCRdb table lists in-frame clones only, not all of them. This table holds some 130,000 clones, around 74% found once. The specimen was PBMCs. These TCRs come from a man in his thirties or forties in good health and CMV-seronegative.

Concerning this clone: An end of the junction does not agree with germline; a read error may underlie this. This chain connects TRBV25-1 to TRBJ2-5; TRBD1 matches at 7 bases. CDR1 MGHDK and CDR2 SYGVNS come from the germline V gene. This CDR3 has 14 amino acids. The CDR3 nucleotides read TGTGCCAGCACTGAATACAGGGGACAAGAGACCCAGTACTTC. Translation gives CASTEYRGQETQYF.

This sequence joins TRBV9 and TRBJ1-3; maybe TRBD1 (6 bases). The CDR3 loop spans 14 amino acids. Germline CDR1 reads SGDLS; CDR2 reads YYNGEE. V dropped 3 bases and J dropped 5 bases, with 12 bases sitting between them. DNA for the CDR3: TGTGCCAGCAGCGCTAGGACAGAGCGAAACACCATATATTTT. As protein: CASSARTERNTIYF.

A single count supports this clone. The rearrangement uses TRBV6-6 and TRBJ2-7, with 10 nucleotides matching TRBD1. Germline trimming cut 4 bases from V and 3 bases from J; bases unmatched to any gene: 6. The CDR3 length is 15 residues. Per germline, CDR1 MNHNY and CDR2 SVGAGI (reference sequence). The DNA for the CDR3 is TGTGCCAGCAGTTGGGGACAGGGGACCGTCTACGAGCAGTACTTC. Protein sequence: CASSWGQGTVYEQYF.

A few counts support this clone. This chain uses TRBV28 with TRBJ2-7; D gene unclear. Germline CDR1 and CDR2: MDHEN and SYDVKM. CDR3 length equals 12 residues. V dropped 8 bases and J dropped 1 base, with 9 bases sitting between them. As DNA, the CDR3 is TGTGCCAGCTCTACAGTATCCTACGAGCAGTACTTC. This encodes CASSTVSYEQYF.

CDR3 loop: CATSRKTGGRDTEAFF. The DNA for the CDR3 is TGTGCCACCAGCAGGAAGACAGGGGGGCGAGACACTGAAGCTTTCTTT. The V and J genes are TRBV15 and TRBJ1-1; 9 bases agree with TRBD1. V shed 3 bases and J 3 bases; nucleotides not matched to a gene: 8. The length of the CDR3 is 16 residues. Germline V gene data show CDR1 as LNHNV and CDR2 as YYDKDF (reference sequence).

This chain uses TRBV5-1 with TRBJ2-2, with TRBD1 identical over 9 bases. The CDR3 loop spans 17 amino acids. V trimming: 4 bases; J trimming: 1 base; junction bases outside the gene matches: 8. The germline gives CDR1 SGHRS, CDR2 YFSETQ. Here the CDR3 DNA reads TGCGCCAGCAGCAACATTGCGGACAGGGGGAACACCGGGGAGCTGTTTTTT. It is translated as CASSNIADRGNTGELFF.

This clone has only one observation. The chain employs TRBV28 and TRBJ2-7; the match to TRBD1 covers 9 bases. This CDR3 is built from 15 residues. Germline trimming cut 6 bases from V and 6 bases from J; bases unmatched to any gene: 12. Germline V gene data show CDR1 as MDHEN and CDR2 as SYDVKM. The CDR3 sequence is CASSDPGTGLIEQYF. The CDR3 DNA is TGTGCCAGCAGCGATCCCGGGACAGGGTTAATCGAGCAGTACTTC.

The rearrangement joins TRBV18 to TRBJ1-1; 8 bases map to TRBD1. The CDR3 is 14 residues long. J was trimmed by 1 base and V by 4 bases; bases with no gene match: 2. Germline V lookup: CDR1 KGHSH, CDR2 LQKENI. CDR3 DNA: TGTGCCAGCTCACGGGGACAGGAGAACACTGAAGCTTTCTTT. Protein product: CASSRGQENTEAFF.

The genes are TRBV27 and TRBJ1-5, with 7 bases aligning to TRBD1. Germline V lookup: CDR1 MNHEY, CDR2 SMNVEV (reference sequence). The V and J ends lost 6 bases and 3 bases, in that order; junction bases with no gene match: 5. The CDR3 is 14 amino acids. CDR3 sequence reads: CASSPDRNNQPQHF. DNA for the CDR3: TGTGCCAGCAGCCCGGACAGGAACAATCAGCCCCAGCATTTT.

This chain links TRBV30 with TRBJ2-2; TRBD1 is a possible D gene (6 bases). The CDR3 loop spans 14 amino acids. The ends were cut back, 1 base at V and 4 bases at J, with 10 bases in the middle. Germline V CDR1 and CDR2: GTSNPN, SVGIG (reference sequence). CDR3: CAWSATGPTGELFF. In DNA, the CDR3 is TGTGCCTGGAGTGCGACAGGCCCCACCGGGGAGCTGTTTTTT.